The entry below gives a single T cell receptor (beta chain) sequence along with its context. Its antigen is undetermined. One junction end disagrees with the germline gene, perhaps due to a read error. Unsorted bulk tissue of about 20-32 mg yielded co-extracted RNA and DNA. There were only treatment-naive patients, all with chronic HBV infection. Every single tumor sample held over 85% viable tumor cells. This sample is part of a study of tumor-infiltrating lymphocytes in primary liver carcinoma. Per the germline V gene, CDR1 is SGHAT and CDR2 is FQDESV (reference sequence). This CDR3 has 15 amino acids. Production of TCR beta cDNA used 400 to 650 ng total RNA together with a constant-region primer. Modified slightly, ARM-PCR produced TCR beta libraries over three nested multiplex PCR rounds. PCR rounds one and two used TRBV1-TRBV30 forward primers with a C-beta reverse primer for around 9 cycles each. MiXCR was run by TCRdb on the multiplex PCR reads, yielding one entry per CDR3 protein. The sample includes tens of thousands of distinct CDR3 sequences, 60% to 75% seen only once; the top ten take roughly 26%.

Broader study findings: In tumor-adjacent and tumor-blood pairs, overlap was lower than in tumor region pairs. Among top clones, only about 7-25% appeared in all five tumor regions.

The J gene is TRBJ1-4, the V gene TRBV11-1; a possible D gene is TRBD1 (5 bases). The sequence was obtained from a man between 40 and 49 years old with primary liver carcinoma and hepatitis B virus infection. The source material was liver tumor tissue from sampling region 4. As for subset: tumor region T4, right-lateral pole. Here the CDR3 DNA reads TGTGCCAGCAGCTACAACGGGGGACCTAACGAAAAACTGTTTTTT. Protein sequence: CASSYNGGPNEKLFF.